These 11 T cell receptor beta chains were sequenced from one sample in a study of T cells in localized non-small cell lung cancer. The assay was immunoSEQ multiplex PCR, and TCRdb's table has in-frame clones only and misses some. Among 70,000 to 95,000 clones listed, approximately 91% were seen once. Sample: PBMCs, taken before any cancer treatment. The receptors shown here come from a woman aged 35 to 70 with stage II squamous cell lung carcinoma.

V and J are TRBV27 and TRBJ2-7, with 10 positions matching TRBD1. This CDR3 spans 20 amino acids. The V and J ends lost 6 bases and 0 bases, in that order; junction bases with no gene match: 20. From germline, CDR1 is MNHEY and CDR2 SMNVEV (reference sequence). The CDR3 spells CASRNPLAGTGVSISYEQYF. For the CDR3, the DNA is TGTGCCAGCAGGAACCCCCTGGCCGGGACAGGGGTTTCTATCTCCTACGAGCAGTACTTC.

This chain joins TRBV6-6 and TRBJ1-6; 9 bases fit TRBD1. CDR3 size: 16 residues. Germline V gene sequence: CDR1 MNHNY, CDR2 SVGAGI (reference sequence). The J segment lost 4 bases and the V segment lost 7 bases, leaving 8 bases of the junction unmatched. CDR3 loop: CASTSGQGRYNSPLHF. Here the CDR3 DNA reads TGTGCCAGCACCTCGGGACAGGGTCGGTATAATTCACCCCTCCACTTT.

This sequence joins TRBV19 and TRBJ2-1, with 12 bases identical to TRBD2. V dropped 0 bases and J dropped 6; count of bases not matched to a gene: 15. The CDR3 length is 20 residues. The germline V gene encodes CDR1 LNHDA and CDR2 SQIVND (reference sequence). CDR3 residues: CASSIDPGRGLAGGGNEQFF. The CDR3 bases are TGTGCCAGTAGTATAGATCCAGGTAGGGGACTAGCGGGTGGGGGCAATGAGCAGTTCTTC. Full variable domain (outside the CDR3, taken from reference TRBV19 and TRBJ2-1): DGGITQSPKYLFRKEGQNVTLSCEQNLNHDAMYWYRQDPGQGLRLIYYSQIVNDFQKGDIAEGYSVSREKKESFPLTVTSAQKNPTAFYLCASSIDPGRGLAGGGNEQFFGPGTRLTVL.

V usage is TRBV28 and J usage is TRBJ1-1; 9 bases align to TRBD1. After removal of 5 bases from V and 5 bases from J, the junction contained 6 bases not matched to a gene. The CDR3 has 14 residues. Looked up from germline, CDR1 is MDHEN and CDR2 is SYDVKM. The CDR3 reads CASSLTGGGTEAFF. CDR3 coding DNA: TGTGCCAGCAGTCTCACAGGGGGCGGGACTGAAGCTTTCTTT.

V is TRBV6-5 and J is TRBJ2-5, with 8 bases that match TRBD1. CDR1 and CDR2 from the germline V gene are MNHEY and SVGAGI. CDR3 size: 14 residues. V dropped 6 bases and J dropped 1; count of bases not matched to a gene: 4. The CDR3 DNA reads TGTGCCAGCAGGGGGACAGGCCTCCAAGAGACCCAGTACTTC. Encoded protein: CASRGTGLQETQYF.

V usage is TRBV29-1 and J usage is TRBJ1-1; D is unresolved. Germline V lookup: CDR1 SQVTM, CDR2 ANQGSEA. The ends were cut back, 6 bases at V and 2 bases at J, with 10 bases in the middle. The CDR3 spans 12 residues. CDR3 amino acids: CSVEWGNTEAFF. In DNA, the CDR3 is TGCAGCGTAGAGTGGGGAAACACTGAAGCTTTCTTT.

The rearrangement joins TRBV6-5 to TRBJ2-2, with D unresolved. V lost 0 bases to trimming and J lost 4 bases, with 6 bases between them. The CDR3 is 14 amino acids. Germline lookup yields CDR1 MNHEY and CDR2 SVGAGI. As DNA, the CDR3 is TGTGCCAGCAGTTACTCAACCTTCACCGGGGAGCTGTTTTTT. This gives the protein CASSYSTFTGELFF.

The sample holds one count of this clone. The J gene is TRBJ1-5, the V gene TRBV11-2; D gene unclear. Germline CDR1 SGHAT, CDR2 FQNNGV. Trimming shortened V by 1 base and J by 5 bases, and 6 bases separated the two germline ends. The CDR3 totals 13 residues. The CDR3 DNA follows: TGTGCCAGCAGCTTAGGGCCCGATCAGCCCCAGCATTTT. Its protein is CASSLGPDQPQHF.

The chain joins TRBV27 to TRBJ1-4, with no clear D. Germline V gives CDR1 MNHEY, CDR2 SMNVEV (reference sequence). The CDR3 is 15 amino acids. The V end lost 2 bases, the J end lost 3 bases, and 10 bases lay between the germline ends. Written as DNA, the CDR3 is TGTGCCAGCAGTTTAAGCAGGATGTCTAATGAAAAACTGTTTTTT. Amino acids: CASSLSRMSNEKLFF.

This chain connects TRBV5-1 to TRBJ2-5, with D possibly matching TRBD1 (6 bases). The CDR3 spans 14 residues. V lost 3 bases and J 3 bases, leaving 12 bases between the germline ends. Per germline, CDR1 SGHRS and CDR2 YFSETQ. CDR3 residues: CASSSDRSEETQYF. The CDR3 DNA follows: TGCGCCAGCAGCTCTGACAGGTCCGAAGAGACCCAGTACTTC.

The chain combines TRBV19 with TRBJ1-5; D is unresolved. The CDR3 consists of 14 residues. Trimming removed 2 bases at V and 4 bases at J, with 9 bases between. Per germline, CDR1 LNHDA and CDR2 SQIVND (reference sequence). The CDR3 loop is CASSIIAQNQPQHF. The CDR3 nucleotides read TGTGCCAGTAGTATAATAGCTCAAAATCAGCCCCAGCATTTT.